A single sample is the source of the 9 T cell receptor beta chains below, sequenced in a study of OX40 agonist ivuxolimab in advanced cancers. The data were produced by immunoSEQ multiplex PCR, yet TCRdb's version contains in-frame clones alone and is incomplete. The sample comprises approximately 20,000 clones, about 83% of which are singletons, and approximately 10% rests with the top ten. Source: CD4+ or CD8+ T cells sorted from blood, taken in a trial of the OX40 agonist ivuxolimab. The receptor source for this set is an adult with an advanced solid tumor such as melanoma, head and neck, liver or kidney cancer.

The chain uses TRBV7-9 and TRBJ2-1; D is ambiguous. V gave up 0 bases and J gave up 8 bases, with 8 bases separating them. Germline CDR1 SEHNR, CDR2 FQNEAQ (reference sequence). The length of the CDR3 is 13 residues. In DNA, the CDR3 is TGTGCCAGCAGCTTAGCCAGTCGGGATGAGCAGTTCTTC. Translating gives CASSLASRDEQFF.

The CDR3 DNA follows: TGCAGCGTTGGAAGCGGGAGGGAAAACACCGGGGAGCTGTTTTTT. It codes for CSVGSGRENTGELFF. V usage is TRBV29-1 and J usage is TRBJ2-2, with 10 positions matching TRBD2. The CDR3 length is 15 residues. Germline-derived CDR1 and CDR2 are SQVTM and ANQGSEA. V was pared by 4 bases and J by 2 bases, with 4 bases of the junction left unmatched.

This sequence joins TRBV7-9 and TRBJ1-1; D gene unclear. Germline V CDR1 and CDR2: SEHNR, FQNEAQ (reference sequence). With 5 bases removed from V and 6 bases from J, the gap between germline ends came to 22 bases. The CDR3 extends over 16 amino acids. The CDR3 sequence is CASSAPRSGIGAEAFF. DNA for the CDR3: TGTGCCAGCAGCGCACCTAGGTCGGGAATTGGCGCTGAAGCTTTCTTT.

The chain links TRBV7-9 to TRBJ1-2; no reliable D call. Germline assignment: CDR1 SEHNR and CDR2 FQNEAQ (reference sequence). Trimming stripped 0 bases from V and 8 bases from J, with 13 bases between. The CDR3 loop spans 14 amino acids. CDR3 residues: CASSLAWPTTGYTF. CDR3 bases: TGTGCCAGCAGCTTAGCGTGGCCTACGACCGGCTACACCTTC.

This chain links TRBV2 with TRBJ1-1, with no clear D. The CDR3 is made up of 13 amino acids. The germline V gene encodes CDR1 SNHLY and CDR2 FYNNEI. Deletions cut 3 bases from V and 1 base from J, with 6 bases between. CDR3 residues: CASSDRENTEAFF. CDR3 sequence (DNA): TGTGCCAGCAGTGACCGAGAGAACACTGAAGCTTTCTTT.

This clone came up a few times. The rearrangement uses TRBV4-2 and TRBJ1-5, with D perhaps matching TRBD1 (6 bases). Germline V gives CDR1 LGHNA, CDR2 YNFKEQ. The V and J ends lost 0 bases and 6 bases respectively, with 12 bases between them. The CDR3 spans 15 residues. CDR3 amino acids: CASSQDGGQSQPQHF. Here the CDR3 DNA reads TGTGCCAGCAGCCAAGATGGGGGGCAAAGTCAGCCCCAGCATTTT.

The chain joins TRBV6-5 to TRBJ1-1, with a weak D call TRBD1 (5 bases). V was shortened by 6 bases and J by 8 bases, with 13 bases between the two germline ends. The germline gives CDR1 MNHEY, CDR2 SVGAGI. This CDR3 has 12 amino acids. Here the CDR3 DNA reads TGTGCCAGCAGCCTCTCAGGGACCGAAGCTTTCTTT. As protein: CASSLSGTEAFF.

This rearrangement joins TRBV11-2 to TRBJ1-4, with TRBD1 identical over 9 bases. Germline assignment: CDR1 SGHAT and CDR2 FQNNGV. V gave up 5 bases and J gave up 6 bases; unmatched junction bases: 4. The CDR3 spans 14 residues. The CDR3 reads CASSLRTGDEKLFF. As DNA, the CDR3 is TGTGCCAGCAGCCTTAGGACAGGGGATGAAAAACTGTTTTTT. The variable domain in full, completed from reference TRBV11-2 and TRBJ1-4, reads EAGVAQSPRYKIIEKRQSVAFWCNPISGHATLYWYQQILGQGPKLLIQFQNNGVVDDSQLPKDRFSAERLKGVDSTLKIQPAKLEDSAVYLCASSLRTGDEKLFFGSGTQLSVL.

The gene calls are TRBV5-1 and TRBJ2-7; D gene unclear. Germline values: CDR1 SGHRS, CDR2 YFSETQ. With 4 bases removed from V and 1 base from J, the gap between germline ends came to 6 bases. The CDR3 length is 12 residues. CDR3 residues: CASSGESYEQYF. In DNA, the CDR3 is TGCGCCAGCAGCGGCGAATCCTACGAGCAGTACTTC.